The 21 T cell receptor beta chains below were found in one sample sequenced in a study of vaccination and CD4 T cells after COVID-19. With the Oncomine TCR Beta short-read assay, DNA from cultured CD4+ T cells was sequenced. Each CDR3 protein gets one entry after TCRdb re-called the PCR reads with MiXCR. This sample has 20,000 to 25,000 distinct CDR3 sequences, with nearly 55% found just once. Their antigen targets remain unknown. Treatment: approximately nine-day PBMC culture with coronavirus spike peptide pools or control peptides (ViraFEST assay). The sample consisted of CD4+ T cells from blood, cultured in vitro. These receptors were collected from a human donor who had recovered from COVID-19.

This clonotype appeared once. The V call is TRBV4-2, the J call TRBJ2-3, with D unresolved. This CDR3 is built from 14 residues. Germline CDR1 and CDR2: LGHNA and YNFKEQ. V gave up 0 bases and J gave up 0 bases, with 4 bases separating them. The CDR3 DNA is TGTGCCAGCAGCCAAGAGAGCAGCACAGATACGCAGTATTTT. It translates to CASSQESSTDTQYF.

The chain uses TRBV11-2 and TRBJ1-1; D uncertain. V lost 4 bases, J lost 0 bases, and 12 bases lay in between. In germline, CDR1 is SGHAT, CDR2 FQNNGV. The CDR3 has 15 amino acids. The CDR3: CASSSSQAVNTEAFF. The CDR3, as DNA: TGTGCCAGCAGCTCCAGCCAGGCGGTGAACACTGAAGCTTTCTTT. The full variable domain, in which reference TRBV11-2 and TRBJ1-1 provide the parts outside the CDR3, is EAGVAQSPRYKIIEKRQSVAFWCNPISGHATLYWYQQILGQGPKLLIQFQNNGVVDDSQLPKDRFSAERLKGVDSTLKIQPAKLEDSAVYLCASSSSQAVNTEAFFGQGTRLTVV.

This chain uses TRBV24-1 with TRBJ2-1, with 11 bases lining up with TRBD1. The germline gives CDR1 KGHDR, CDR2 SFDVKD. The length of the CDR3 is 16 residues. V lost 5 bases and J lost 8; bases outside the gene matches: 10. CDR3 amino acids: CATSGTGGASVHEQFF. The CDR3 nucleotides are TGTGCCACCAGTGGGACAGGGGGCGCATCGGTACATGAGCAGTTCTTC.

The chain recombines TRBV30 with TRBJ1-1; no definite D call. The germline CDR1 and CDR2 sequences are GTSNPN and SVGIG (reference sequence). The V end was cut by 4 bases, the J end by 1 base, with 10 bases between. The CDR3 covers 13 residues. The CDR3 loop reads CAWTKGTNTEAFF. The CDR3, as DNA: TGTGCCTGGACTAAGGGAACGAACACTGAAGCTTTCTTT.

This clonotype was counted a few times. The CDR3 DNA is TGCAGTGCCCGGCGCCGGGGGAACACCGGGGAGCTGTTTTTT. This translates into CSARRRGNTGELFF. V is TRBV20-1 and J is TRBJ2-2, with D maybe TRBD2 (5 bases). The CDR3 has 14 amino acids. V lost 6 bases and J 1 base, leaving 12 bases between the germline ends. Germline CDR1 is DFQATT and CDR2 is SNEGSKA (reference sequence).

J is TRBJ2-5 and V is TRBV7-2; the match to TRBD2 covers 9 bases. This CDR3 contains 14 residues. Germline loops: CDR1 SGHTA, CDR2 FQGNSA. V shed 4 bases, J shed 4 bases, and the junction held 4 bases outside the gene matches. The DNA of the CDR3 is TGTGCCAGCAGCTGGGGACTAGCCCCAGAGACCCAGTACTTC. Its protein is CASSWGLAPETQYF.

The chain has TRBV2 and TRBJ1-6, with 9 bases aligning to TRBD1. There are 15 residues in the CDR3. Trimming cost V 6 bases and J 7 bases; bases outside gene matches: 7. Germline CDR1 reads SNHLY; CDR2 reads FYNNEI. CDR3 sequence reads: CASRTRQGGNSPLHF. Written as DNA, the CDR3 is TGTGCCAGCAGGACGAGACAGGGGGGCAATTCACCCCTCCACTTT.

This clonotype was found once. J is TRBJ1-2 and V is TRBV5-1, with D possibly TRBD1 on 5 matching bases. Per the germline V gene, CDR1 is SGHRS and CDR2 is YFSETQ. The CDR3 is 16 residues long. The germline V and J ends were trimmed by 0 bases and 0 bases, with 12 bases remaining between them. The CDR3 DNA is TGCGCCAGCAGCTTGGGAGGGACCGCTACTAACTATGGCTACACCTTC. This gives the protein CASSLGGTATNYGYTF.

This chain links TRBV12-3 or TRBV12-4 with TRBJ1-5; 10 positions agree with TRBD1. TRBJ2-3 matches the DNA end more closely, so the J call is doubtful. The CDR3 extends over 15 amino acids. CDR3 in amino acids: CASRGTGDGNQPQYF. CDR3 DNA sequence: TGTGCCAGCAGGGGGACAGGGGACGGCAATCAGCCCCAGTATTTT.

The chain is built from TRBV19 and TRBJ2-3, with D possibly matching TRBD1 (5 bases). The germline gives CDR1 LNHDA, CDR2 SQIVND (reference sequence). The CDR3 extends over 14 amino acids. V was pared by 1 base and J by 4 bases, with 9 bases between. CDR3 residues: CASSIAGSPDTQYF. The CDR3 DNA reads TGTGCCAGTAGTATAGCAGGGTCGCCAGATACGCAGTATTTT.

The chain links TRBV30 to TRBJ2-5, with D perhaps matching TRBD2 (5 bases). The CDR3 loop spans 13 amino acids. Germline V gene lookup returns CDR1 GTSNPN and CDR2 SVGIG (reference sequence). The ends were cut back, 1 base at V and 6 bases at J, with 12 bases in the middle. CDR3 residues: CAWSDGVTKTQYF. The CDR3 DNA reads as TGTGCCTGGAGTGACGGGGTGACAAAGACCCAGTACTTC.

This sequence joins TRBV5-1 and TRBJ2-7, with D maybe TRBD1 (5 bases). The V gene lost 1 base and the J gene lost 0 bases, with 8 bases spanning the gap. Germline CDR1 reads SGHRS; CDR2 reads YFSETQ. The CDR3 runs to 14 residues. The DNA of the CDR3 is TGCGCCAGCAGCTTGCAGGGTACCTCCTACGAGCAGTACTTC. Protein sequence: CASSLQGTSYEQYF.

The chain employs TRBV2 and TRBJ2-2; no reliable D call. In germline, CDR1 is SNHLY, CDR2 FYNNEI. V was clipped by 4 bases and J by 0 bases, with 3 bases between them. CDR3 length: 13 residues. Written as DNA, the CDR3 is TGTGCCAGCAGTGTAACGAACACCGGGGAGCTGTTTTTT. This sequence encodes CASSVTNTGELFF.

In this sample, this clonotype turned up a few times. The genes are TRBV7-9 and TRBJ1-1, with a possible D match to TRBD1 (5 bases). Trimming removed 1 base from V and 4 bases from J, with 13 bases in between. Germline assignment: CDR1 SEHNR and CDR2 FQNEAQ (reference sequence). The CDR3 covers 15 residues. The CDR3 sequence: CASSLGSGGVTEAFF. The CDR3 DNA follows: TGTGCCAGCAGCTTAGGATCTGGGGGTGTCACTGAAGCTTTCTTT.

The chain recombines TRBV12-3 or TRBV12-4 with TRBJ1-2; D gene ambiguous. The CDR3 loop spans 13 amino acids. The germline V and J ends were trimmed by 3 bases and 6 bases, with 11 bases remaining between them. The CDR3: CASSFGAEDGYTF. The DNA of the CDR3 is TGTGCCAGCAGTTTTGGCGCCGAGGATGGCTACACCTTC.

The chain employs TRBV19 and TRBJ2-5; 8 nucleotides align to TRBD1. CDR3 length equals 13 residues. V dropped 1 base and J dropped 9; count of bases not matched to a gene: 4. The germline gives CDR1 LNHDA, CDR2 SQIVND (reference sequence). The CDR3 DNA reads TGTGCCAGTAGTATAGCCCCGACAGGGGCCCAGTACTTC. It specifies CASSIAPTGAQYF.

The genes are TRBV20-1 and TRBJ2-1; D not certain. V was trimmed by 3 bases and J by 0 bases, leaving 12 bases between them. Germline CDR1 reads DFQATT; CDR2 reads SNEGSKA (reference sequence). The CDR3 totals 15 residues. The CDR3 spells CSASGLPSSYNEQFF. CDR3 coding DNA: TGCAGTGCTAGTGGGCTACCCAGCTCCTACAATGAGCAGTTCTTC.

This chain links TRBV20-1 with TRBJ1-5; maybe TRBD1 (6 bases). This CDR3 comprises 14 residues. In germline, CDR1 is DFQATT, CDR2 SNEGSKA (reference sequence). V lost 5 bases and J 1 base, leaving 12 bases between the germline ends. CDR3: CSAGGGGSNQPQHF. The CDR3 region has the DNA TGCAGTGCTGGCGGAGGGGGGAGCAATCAGCCCCAGCATTTT.

The rearrangement uses TRBV10-3 and TRBJ2-7; 7 bases align to TRBD2. The ends lost 6 bases at V and 0 bases at J; junction bases unmatched: 2. The germline CDR1 and CDR2 sequences are ENHRY and SYGVKD. The CDR3 sequence is 13 residues long. The CDR3 here is CAIRAGSSYEQYF. CDR3 in DNA: TGTGCCATCAGAGCGGGGAGCTCCTACGAGCAGTACTTC.

This chain connects TRBV7-2 to TRBJ1-2; the D is unclear. Germline V gene lookup returns CDR1 SGHTA and CDR2 FQGNSA. The CDR3 contains 13 residues. V gave up 1 base and J gave up 3 bases, with 6 bases separating them. Written as DNA, the CDR3 is TGTGCCAGCAGCTTAGTGAGAGACTATGGCTACACCTTC. This translates into CASSLVRDYGYTF.

This clonotype turned up a few times. The rearrangement links TRBV20-1 to TRBJ2-2, with D possibly being TRBD1 (6 bases). Per germline, CDR1 DFQATT and CDR2 SNEGSKA (reference sequence). The CDR3 is 16 residues long. Trimming stripped 2 bases from V and 0 bases from J, with 13 bases between. The CDR3 spells CSARTGSQANTGELFF. The CDR3 bases are TGCAGTGCTAGAACAGGGTCCCAAGCGAACACCGGGGAGCTGTTTTTT.